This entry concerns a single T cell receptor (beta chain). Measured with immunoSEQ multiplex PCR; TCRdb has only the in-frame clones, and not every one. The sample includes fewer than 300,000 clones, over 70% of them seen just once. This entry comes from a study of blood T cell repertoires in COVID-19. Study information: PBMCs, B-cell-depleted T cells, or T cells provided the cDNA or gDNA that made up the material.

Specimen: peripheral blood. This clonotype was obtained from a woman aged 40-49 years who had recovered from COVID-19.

The CDR3 spells CASSARGGAGAFF. CDR3 bases: TGTGCCAGCAGCGCCCGAGGGGGGGCGGGGGCTTTCTTT. The V call is TRBV7-9, the J call TRBJ1-1; possible D gene TRBD1, 6 bases. There are 13 residues in the CDR3. The V and J ends lost 5 bases and 11 bases respectively, with 18 bases between them. The V gene's germline CDR1 is SEHNR and CDR2 FQNEAQ (reference sequence).